This T cell receptor (beta chain) emerged from a study of CD8 T cells in ankylosing spondylitis. Whole-study findings and limits: Some of these motif variants have turned up before, in reports on reactive arthritis synovial fluid and blood. The clones that were linked to disease were reported to be significantly enriched in matched synovial fluid samples from ankylosing spondylitis patients.

This clonotype was picked up many times. Its antigen is unknown. Trimming cost V 3 bases and J 2 bases, with 6 bases left between them. Germline V gives CDR1 ENHRY, CDR2 SYGVKD. The CDR3 loop spans 13 amino acids. Libraries for TCR beta were made by quantitative 5'-RACE with molecular barcodes. TCRdb recomputed calls from the 5' RACE reads with MiXCR, one row per CDR3 protein. The sample consists of hundreds of thousands of distinct CDR3 sequences, roughly 8.6% of them appearing once. Sample: blood, either unsorted or a sorted T cell fraction (not recorded which). The TCR originated in a male donor with ankylosing spondylitis or in good health (not recorded which). The chain is built from TRBV10-3 and TRBJ2-3; D ambiguous. Written as DNA, the CDR3 is TGTGCCATCAGTGACCAGGTCACAGATACGCAGTATTTT. Encoded protein: CAISDQVTDTQYF.